The present TCR beta chain was sequenced within a study of T cell responses to AZD1222 COVID-19 vaccine listed by TCRdb under 2021. Describing the broader study: TCR sequencing covered more than 230 trial participants: 207 given two doses of AZD1222 and about 26 given two doses of MenACWY control vaccine. Enrollment into the trials was organized by age into subgroups of 18-55, 56-69 and 70-plus years, and those subgroups contained approximately 150, 30 and 60 TCR-sequenced participants, respectively. General conclusions and limits of the study: After two AZD1222 doses, both the breadth and the depth of spike-specific TCRs were significantly higher than at day 0 and than in MenACWY recipients. The 56-69-year group was small, and its depth increase did not reach significance, likely because of low power. Only a handful of AZD1222 recipients were SARS-CoV-2 seropositive at baseline, limiting conclusions about previously exposed vaccinees. CD4 TCRs associated with the vaccine covered the entire spike protein, and the dominant responses were in regions 160-218 and 743-854. Participants were mostly white British, with more females than males. The authors suggested clonal diversity may have been underestimated. Reportedly, almost half of the unique spike-specific TCRs recognized epitopes lying outside the regions that are mutated in the B.1.351 and B.1.1.7 variants. No day 14 peak-response samples were available, so repertoires were characterized only after the peak T cell response.

The CDR3, from cysteine to phenylalanine, totals 14 residues. Only the CDR3 region is kept as DNA, spanning 42 bases read in frame from base 1. V drops 3 bases and J drops 0 bases, leaving 6 bases in between. The germline V gene (reference sequence) gives CDR1 as SGHKS and CDR2 as YYEKEE. The CDR3 regions of human TCRbeta chains were analyzed by immunosequencing. Per the source publication's procedure: TCRs in the repertoires were matched against a reference library of SARS-CoV-2-specific TCRs that had been generated with the MIRA antigen-specificity platform. Breadth was defined as the fraction of unique TCRs that were SARS-CoV-2-associated. Depth was defined as the fraction of total T cells that were SARS-CoV-2-associated. Using the MIRA data, every spike-specific TCR was mapped to the spike region that the TCR reacted to and assigned to either a CD4 or a CD8 class. Log10-transformed breadth and depth values were compared by one-way ANOVA with Sidak's multiple comparisons tests. Drawn from immuneACCESS, this table holds only the in-frame rearrangements with V and J called that TCRdb kept. Clones are partly lost; checked studies trace under half to an unresolved V gene and leave the rest unexplained. V, J and clone size are those of that table, while D and trimming were read from the DNA. This sample is represented by 25,000 or so clones; roughly 91% of them were singletons. In total, the top ten clones hold under 35% of the sample.

As to this clone: Its antigen remains undetermined. No base qualities exist here, and no much larger clone lies one base off it.

The label giving this sample's time point can be read as: about 28 days (+/-7) after the second vaccine dose. AZD1222 recipients whose second dose came at about 4 weeks and those whose second dose came at about 12 weeks were combined into one group, since spike-specific TCR depth and breadth did not differ between the two schedules. The vaccinee samples were drawn from two UK trials, COV001 and COV002, one of which was a single-blind randomized controlled phase 2/3 trial testing AZD1222 (ChAdOx1 nCoV-19) in healthy adults. For TCRbeta chain sequencing, PBMC samples were collected from trial participants at day 0 and at day 28 after the second dose.

This TCR was recovered from an adult who received the AZD1222 COVID-19 vaccine. The input for sequencing was peripheral blood, taken 28 days after the second AZD1222 dose. The chain is assembled from TRBV5-5 and TRBJ2-2; the D gene cannot be resolved reliably. Here is the DNA: TGTGCCAGCAGCTCCGGACCGAACACCGGGGAGCTGTTTTTT. Its protein product is CASSSGPNTGELFF. The variable domain in full, with residues beyond the CDR3 obtained from the reference TRBV5-5 and TRBJ2-2 genes, is DAGVTQSPTHLIKTRGQQVTLRCSPISGHKSVSWYQQVLGQGPQFIFQYYEKEERGRGNFPDRFSARQFPNYSSELNVNALLLGDSALYLCASSSGPNTGELFFGEGSRLTVL.